Given below is one TCR beta chain in context. Its antigen is as yet unknown. These data are taken from a study of shared clonotypes between healthy human individuals. Broader study findings: At large depth, rarefaction still showed sorted-subset sequencing to be incomplete. Some clonotypes were shared by all four sorted-subset donors, while others were not shared. The non-shared ones had lower generation probabilities than the shared ones.

Partitioning of CD4+ cells yielded a CD45RA+ naive subset and a CD45RA-negative memory subset. The data were produced by immunoSEQ multiplex PCR, yet TCRdb's version contains in-frame clones alone and is incomplete. This table holds roughly 1.5 million clones, 95% to 99% found once. This TCR came from a young man in good health. Specimen: naive CD4+ T cells sorted from blood. Noted subset: CD45RA+ positively selected.

The CDR3 DNA is TGTGCCAGCAGCCGAGGACTAGCGGGAGCCTTCTACGAGCAGTACTTC. This codes for CASSRGLAGAFYEQYF. The gene calls are TRBV14 and TRBJ2-7; 13 bases are shared with TRBD2. The V and J ends lost 4 bases and 3 bases, in that order; junction bases with no gene match: 6. This CDR3 comprises 16 residues. CDR1 SGHDN and CDR2 FVKESK come from the germline V gene.